The present T cell receptor beta chain was sequenced within a study of shared clonotypes between healthy human individuals. CDR1 is MGHDK and CDR2 is SYGVNS in the germline V gene. Trimming stripped 6 bases from V and 2 bases from J, with 8 bases between. The CDR3 has 12 residues. Using immunoSEQ multiplex PCR, the repertoire was profiled, and TCRdb retains in-frame clones only, with some absent. The sample has 1,500,000 or so clones; 97% to 99% are singletons. Material for sequencing was naive CD4+ T cells sorted from blood. Noted subset: CD45RA+ positively selected. The sequence was collected from a man aged 30-40 years in good health. V gene TRBV25-1 combines with J gene TRBJ2-7; D is uncertain. The CDR3 region has the DNA TGTGCCAGCAGCGGAACCCCCTACGAGCAGTACTTC. Amino acid sequence: CASSGTPYEQYF.